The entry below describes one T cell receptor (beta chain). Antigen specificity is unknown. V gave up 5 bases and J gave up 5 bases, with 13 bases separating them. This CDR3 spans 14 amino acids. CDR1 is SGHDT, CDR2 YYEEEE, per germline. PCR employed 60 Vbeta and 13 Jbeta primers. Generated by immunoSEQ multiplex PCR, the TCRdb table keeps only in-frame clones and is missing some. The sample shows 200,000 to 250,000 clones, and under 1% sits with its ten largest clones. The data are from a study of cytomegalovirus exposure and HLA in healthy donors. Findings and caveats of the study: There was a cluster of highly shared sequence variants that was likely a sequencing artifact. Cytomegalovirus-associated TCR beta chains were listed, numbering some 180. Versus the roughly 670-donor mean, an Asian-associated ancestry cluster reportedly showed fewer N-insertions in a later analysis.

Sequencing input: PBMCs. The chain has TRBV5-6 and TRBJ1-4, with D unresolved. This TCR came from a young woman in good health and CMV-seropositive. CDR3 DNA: TGTGCCAGCAGTCGAACAGCAATCAATGAAAAACTGTTTTTT. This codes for CASSRTAINEKLFF.